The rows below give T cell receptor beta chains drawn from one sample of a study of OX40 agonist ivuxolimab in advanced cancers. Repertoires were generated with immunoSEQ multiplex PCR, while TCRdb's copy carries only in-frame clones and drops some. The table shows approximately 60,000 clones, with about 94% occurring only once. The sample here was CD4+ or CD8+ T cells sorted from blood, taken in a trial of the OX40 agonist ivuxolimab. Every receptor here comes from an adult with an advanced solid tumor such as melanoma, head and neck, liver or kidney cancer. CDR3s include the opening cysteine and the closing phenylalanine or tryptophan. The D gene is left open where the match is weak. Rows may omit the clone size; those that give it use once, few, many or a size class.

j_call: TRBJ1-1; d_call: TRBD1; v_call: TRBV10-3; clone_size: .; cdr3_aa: CAISESTRTGFTEAFF; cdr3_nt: TGTGCCATCAGTGAGTCGACTCGGACAGGGTTCACTGAAGCTTTCTTT
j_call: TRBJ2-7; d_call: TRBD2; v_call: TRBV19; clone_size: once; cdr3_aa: CASSVTSGSSYEQYF; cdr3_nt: TGTGCCAGTAGTGTAACTAGCGGGAGTAGCTACGAGCAGTACTTC
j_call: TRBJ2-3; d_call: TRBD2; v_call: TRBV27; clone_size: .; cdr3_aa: CASSSSGSGSDTQYF; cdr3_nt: TGTGCCAGCAGTTCTAGCGGGAGTGGTTCAGATACGCAGTATTTT
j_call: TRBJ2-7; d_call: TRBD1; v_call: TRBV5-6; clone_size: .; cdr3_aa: CASSLGTGILSYEQYF; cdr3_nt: TGTGCCAGCAGCTTGGGGACAGGGATCTTGTCCTACGAGCAGTACTTC
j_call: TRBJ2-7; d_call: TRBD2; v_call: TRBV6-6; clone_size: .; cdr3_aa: CASSPTSSSYEQYF; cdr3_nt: TGTGCCAGCAGTCCGACTAGCTCTTCCTACGAGCAGTACTTC
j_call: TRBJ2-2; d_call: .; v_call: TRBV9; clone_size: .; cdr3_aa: CASSVEGAGELFF; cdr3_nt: TGTGCCAGCAGCGTAGAGGGAGCCGGGGAGCTGTTTTTT
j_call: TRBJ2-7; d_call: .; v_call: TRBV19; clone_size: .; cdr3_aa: CASSAYIDYEQYF; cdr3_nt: TGTGCCAGTAGTGCTTACATCGACTACGAGCAGTACTTC
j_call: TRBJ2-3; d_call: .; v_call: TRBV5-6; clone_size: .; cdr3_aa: CASSYRREVSTDTQYF; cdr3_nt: TGTGCCAGCAGCTACAGAAGGGAAGTGTCCACAGATACGCAGTATTTT
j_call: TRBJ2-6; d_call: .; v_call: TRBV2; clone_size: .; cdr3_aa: CASSDEERGILSGANVLTF; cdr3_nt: TGTGCCAGCAGTGACGAGGAACGGGGGATCTTATCTGGGGCCAACGTCCTGACTTTC
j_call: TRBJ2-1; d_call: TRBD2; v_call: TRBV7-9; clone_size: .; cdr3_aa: CASSQNTAGEPNEQFF; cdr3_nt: TGTGCCAGCAGCCAGAATACAGCGGGAGAGCCCAATGAGCAGTTCTTC
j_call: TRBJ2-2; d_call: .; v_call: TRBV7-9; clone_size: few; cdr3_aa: CASSLEWELFF; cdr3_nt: TGTGCCAGCAGCTTAGAATGGGAGCTGTTTTTT
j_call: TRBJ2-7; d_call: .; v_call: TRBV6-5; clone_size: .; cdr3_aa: CASMVGALSSYEQYF; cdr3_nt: TGTGCCAGCATGGTGGGAGCCCTCAGCTCCTACGAGCAGTACTTC
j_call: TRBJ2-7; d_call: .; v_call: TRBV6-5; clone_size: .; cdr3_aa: CASSYFDGTHPYEQYF; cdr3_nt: TGTGCCAGCAGTTATTTCGACGGAACGCACCCTTACGAGCAGTACTTC
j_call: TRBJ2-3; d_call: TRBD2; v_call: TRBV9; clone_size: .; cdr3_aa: CASSVRGSSGGITDTQYF; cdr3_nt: TGTGCCAGCAGCGTAAGGGGTTCGTCGGGAGGGATCACAGATACGCAGTATTTT
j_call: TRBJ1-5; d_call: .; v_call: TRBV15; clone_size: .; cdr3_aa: CATSRDLVENQPQHF; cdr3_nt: TGTGCCACCAGCAGAGATTTAGTGGAGAATCAGCCCCAGCATTTT
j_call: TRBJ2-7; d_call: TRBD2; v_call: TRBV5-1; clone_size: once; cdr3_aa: CASSQEARGLAGGEQYF; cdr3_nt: TGCGCCAGCAGCCAAGAGGCTCGCGGTCTAGCGGGAGGCGAGCAGTACTTC
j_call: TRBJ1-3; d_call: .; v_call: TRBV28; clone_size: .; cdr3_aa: CASSFQGLAGNTIYF; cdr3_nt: TGTGCCAGCAGTTTCCAGGGGTTGGCTGGAAACACCATATATTTT
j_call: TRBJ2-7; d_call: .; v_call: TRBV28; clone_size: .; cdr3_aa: CASSLWGGEQYF; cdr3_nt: TGTGCCAGCAGTTTATGGGGGGGCGAGCAGTACTTC
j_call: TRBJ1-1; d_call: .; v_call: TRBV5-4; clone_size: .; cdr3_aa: CASSDDWGGDTEAFF; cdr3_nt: TGTGCCAGCAGCGACGACTGGGGGGGCGACACTGAAGCTTTCTTT
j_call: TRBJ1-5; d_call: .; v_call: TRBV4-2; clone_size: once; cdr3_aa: CASSLRVGNQPQHF; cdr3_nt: TGTGCCAGCAGCCTCCGGGTGGGCAATCAGCCCCAGCATTTT
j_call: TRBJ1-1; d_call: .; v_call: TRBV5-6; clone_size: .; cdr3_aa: CASSFGQLNTEAFF; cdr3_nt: TGTGCCAGCAGCTTCGGACAGTTGAACACTGAAGCTTTCTTT
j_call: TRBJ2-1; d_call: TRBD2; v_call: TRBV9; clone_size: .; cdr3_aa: CASSLASGSREQFF; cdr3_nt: TGTGCCAGCAGTCTGGCTAGCGGGTCTAGGGAGCAGTTCTTC
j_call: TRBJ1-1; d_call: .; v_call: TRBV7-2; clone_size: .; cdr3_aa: CASSFSGPVAEAFF; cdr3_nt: TGTGCCAGCAGCTTTTCCGGGCCTGTGGCTGAAGCTTTCTTT
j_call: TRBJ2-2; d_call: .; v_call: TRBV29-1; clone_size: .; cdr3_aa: CSVFTPAGSTGELFF; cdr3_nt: TGCAGCGTGTTTACCCCTGCGGGGAGCACCGGGGAGCTGTTTTTT
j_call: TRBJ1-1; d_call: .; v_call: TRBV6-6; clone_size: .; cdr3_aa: CASSYVPDTEAFF; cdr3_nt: TGTGCCAGCAGTTACGTCCCGGACACTGAAGCTTTCTTT
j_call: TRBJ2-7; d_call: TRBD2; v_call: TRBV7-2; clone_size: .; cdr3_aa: CASSFSSSGGYEQYF; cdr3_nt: TGTGCCAGCAGCTTTAGCTCTAGCGGGGGCTACGAGCAGTACTTC